This T cell receptor beta chain emerged from a study of shared clonotypes between healthy human individuals. Overall study: A donor's plate count was three for CD4 naive and three for CD4 memory; CD8 naive had two and CD8 memory one. Study-level findings and limits: The sampled material consisted only of blood, and tissue repertoires are likely to differ.

Genomic DNA of every subset was divided equally among multiple immunoSEQ plates. This table comes from immunoSEQ multiplex PCR, and its TCRdb copy is limited to in-frame clones, with some not included. The data hold 900,000 to 1,200,000 clones, with around 78% observed a single time. Germline CDR1 and CDR2: MGHDK and SYGVNS. This CDR3 region has 14 residues. A remark on this clone: Its antigen is still unknown.

J is TRBJ2-5 and V is TRBV25-1, with D perhaps given as TRBD1 or TRBD2 (5 bases each). The assigned J gene may be wrong: the sequence end matches TRBJ2-7 better. Material for sequencing was memory CD4+ T cells from PBMCs. The subset denotes: CD45RA-negative fraction. The sequence was obtained from a young man in good health. Some clones in this sample may be carry-over from other donors' samples. For the CDR3, the DNA is TGTGCCAGCAGTGAAGGTAATGGGGGCTACGAGCAGTACTTC. Its protein product is CASSEGNGGYEQYF.